This T cell receptor beta chain comes out of a study of cytomegalovirus exposure and HLA in healthy donors. CDR1 is MNHEY and CDR2 is SMNVEV in the germline V gene (reference sequence). The CDR3 sequence is 14 residues long. Trimming stripped 6 bases from V and 1 base from J, with 12 bases between. Regarding this clone: Its antigen is unidentified.

The PCR employed 60 Vbeta primers together with 13 Jbeta primers. Profiling relied on immunoSEQ multiplex PCR, and the TCRdb table lists in-frame clones only, not all of them. The sample shows approximately 130,000 clones, 70% to 80% of them seen only once. Study-level points and caveats: A classifier reportedly called cytomegalovirus status with high sensitivity and specificity. It was confirmed in vitro that a few of the CMV-associated chains were specific for CMV antigens.

This chain links TRBV27 with TRBJ1-1; D not certain. What was sequenced was PBMCs. This clonotype originated in a human donor in good health. DNA for the CDR3: TGTGCCAGCAGGGACCGGGGTGGGAACACTGAAGCTTTCTTT. Protein product: CASRDRGGNTEAFF.